The 22 T cell receptor beta chains below were found in one sample sequenced in a study of regulatory T cells in long-lasting Graves disease. iRepertoire HTBI primers and Arm-PCR of CDR3 regions built TCR beta libraries. TCRdb ran MiXCR on the multiplex PCR reads and lists one entry per CDR3 protein. The sample lists hundreds of thousands of distinct CDR3 sequences; 15% to 17% were seen once. The sample's time point: newly diagnosed GD, antithyroid drugs for less than 3 months. The TCR library used RNA extracted from PBMCs. The starting material was peripheral blood mononuclear cells (PBMCs), obtained at new diagnosis, from a patient treated with antithyroid drugs. The receptors stem from a female donor with Graves disease.

V and J are TRBV20-1 and TRBJ2-2; D is perhaps TRBD1 (5 bases). V lost 3 bases and J lost 5, with 13 bases in between. This CDR3 contains 14 residues. Germline CDR1 is DFQATT and CDR2 is SNEGSKA (reference sequence). The chain's CDR3 is CSARLTGLTGELFF. In DNA, the CDR3 is TGCAGTGCTAGGCTCACAGGTTTAACCGGGGAGCTGTTTTTT.

This clonotype was seen at least ten times. This chain uses TRBV6-1 with TRBJ1-2; 10 bases fit TRBD1. Germline V gives CDR1 MNHNS, CDR2 SASEGT. V trimming: 2 bases; J trimming: 8 bases; junction bases outside the gene matches: 11. The CDR3 has 16 amino acids. The DNA of the CDR3 is TGTGCCAGCAGTGAATCTCCCGGGACAGGGGATCACGGCTACACCTTC. Translation: CASSESPGTGDHGYTF.

The sample holds many counts of this clonotype. The chain combines TRBV28 with TRBJ1-2; weak D call: TRBD1 (6 bases). The V gene's germline CDR1 is MDHEN and CDR2 SYDVKM. This CDR3 spans 13 amino acids. The ends were cut back, 7 bases at V and 3 bases at J, with 12 bases in the middle. CDR3 loop: CASKGGRYYGYTF. In DNA, the CDR3 is TGTGCCAGCAAGGGGGGCCGGTACTATGGCTACACCTTC.

This clonotype was observed many times. J is TRBJ1-6 and V is TRBV11-2, with D maybe TRBD1 (5 bases). The V end lost 2 bases, the J end lost 10 bases, and 12 bases lay between the germline ends. Looked up from germline, CDR1 is SGHAT and CDR2 is FQNNGV. This CDR3 is 14 amino acids long. The CDR3 loop is CASSLLGEESPLHF. CDR3 in DNA: TGTGCCAGCAGCTTATTAGGGGAGGAGTCACCCCTCCACTTT.

Only a few counts were recorded for this clonotype. The rearrangement uses TRBV4-1 and TRBJ1-2; D uncertain. Germline CDR1 and CDR2: MGHRA and YSYEKL. Between the trimmed V and J ends, which lost 3 bases and 2 bases, there was a span of 10 bases. The CDR3 loop spans 14 amino acids. The CDR3 coding sequence is TGCGCCAGCAGCCATTCGGCAGCGAACTATGGCTACACCTTC. Encoded protein: CASSHSAANYGYTF.

This clonotype has at least ten counts. The chain recombines TRBV28 with TRBJ1-1; D uncertain. The CDR3 runs 14 residues. Trimming cost V 4 bases and J 4 bases, with 13 bases left between them. CDR1 and CDR2 from the germline V gene are MDHEN and SYDVKM. The CDR3 DNA sequence: TGTGCCAGCAGTTCCCAACCGGGGATCACTGAAGCTTTCTTT. This translates into CASSSQPGITEAFF. The complete variable domain, with remaining parts taken from reference TRBV28 and TRBJ1-1, reads DVKVTQSSRYLVKRTGEKVFLECVQDMDHENMFWYRQDPGLGLRLIYFSYDVKMKEKGDIPEGYSVSREKKERFSLILESASTNQTSMYLCASSSQPGITEAFFGQGTRLTVV.

The sample holds many counts of this clonotype. The chain carries TRBV27 and TRBJ1-4, with D tentatively TRBD1 (5 bases). CDR1 and CDR2 from the germline V gene are MNHEY and SMNVEV (reference sequence). The CDR3 is made up of 14 amino acids. V was clipped by 2 bases and J by 8 bases, with 12 bases between them. CDR3 coding DNA: TGTGCCAGCAGTTTAGTCGCAGGGCGGGAAAAACTGTTTTTT. Protein sequence: CASSLVAGREKLFF.

This clonotype was seen at least ten times. The CDR3 DNA is TGTGCCAGCAGCTCAAGCGGGACCCCACCCGATGAGCAGTTCTTC. Translated, it gives CASSSSGTPPDEQFF. This sequence joins TRBV7-3 and TRBJ2-1; 7 positions agree with TRBD2. CDR1 and CDR2 (germline): SGHTA, FQGTGA. V shed 4 bases and J 8 bases; nucleotides not matched to a gene: 11. The CDR3 is made up of 15 amino acids. Filled out from reference TRBV7-3 and TRBJ2-1, the complete variable domain reads GAGVSQTPSNKVTEKGKYVELRCDPISGHTALYWYRQSLGQGPEFLIYFQGTGAADDSGLPNDRFFAVRPEGSVSTLKIQRTERGDSAVYLCASSSSGTPPDEQFFGPGTRLTVL.

The rearrangement links TRBV4-1 to TRBJ2-2; 11 bases match TRBD1. The CDR3 extends over 16 amino acids. Trimming at V came to 3 bases and at J to 5 bases, leaving 5 bases not matched to a gene. The germline gives CDR1 MGHRA, CDR2 YSYEKL. CDR3 sequence: CASSQVGTGGTGELFF. CDR3 DNA sequence: TGCGCCAGCAGCCAGGTTGGGACAGGGGGAACCGGGGAGCTGTTTTTT.

This clonotype was observed a handful of times. One base away lies a much larger clone, so this may be a sequencing read error. This rearrangement joins TRBV28 to TRBJ1-4; D unresolved. CDR1 and CDR2 (germline): MDHEN, SYDVKM. This CDR3 comprises 14 residues. V lost 5 bases and J 6 bases, leaving 13 bases between the germline ends. The CDR3 DNA follows: TGTGCCAGCAGTCCCGGACGAACACATGAAAAACTGTTTTTT. Amino acid sequence: CASSPGRTHEKLFF.

This clonotype was found many times. The genes are TRBV7-3 and TRBJ1-1; D unclear. Per germline, CDR1 SGHTA and CDR2 FQGTGA. This CDR3 is built from 12 residues. Trimming left V 8 bases short and J 10 bases short, with 17 bases between. This chain's CDR3 is CASRSTMGPAFF. The CDR3 DNA sequence: TGTGCCAGCCGCTCTACAATGGGCCCAGCTTTCTTT.

This clonotype has just one count. V usage is TRBV18 and J usage is TRBJ1-5; D remains unclear. Per the germline V gene, CDR1 is KGHSH and CDR2 is LQKENI. V lost 0 bases and J lost 3, with 9 bases in between. This CDR3 is 15 amino acids long. CDR3 amino acids: CASSPPGAPNQPQHF. The CDR3 DNA reads TGTGCCAGCTCACCACCTGGCGCTCCCAATCAGCCCCAGCATTTT.

This clonotype was counted ten times or more. The chain employs TRBV2 and TRBJ2-2; D gene ambiguous. V gave up 4 bases and J gave up 7 bases, with 4 bases separating them. The CDR3 spans 11 residues. Germline CDR1 reads SNHLY; CDR2 reads FYNNEI. For the CDR3, the DNA is TGTGCCAGCAGTGTTCTCGGGGAGCTGTTTTTT. Residues: CASSVLGELFF.

This clonotype has only a few counts. The chain links TRBV2 to TRBJ1-6; D ambiguous. The CDR3 is 13 amino acids. The germline gives CDR1 SNHLY, CDR2 FYNNEI. Deletions cut 6 bases from V and 7 bases from J, with 10 bases between. The CDR3 loop reads CASRAPGNSPLHF. The CDR3 bases are TGTGCCAGCAGGGCACCCGGAAATTCACCCCTCCACTTT.

The rearrangement joins TRBV11-2 to TRBJ2-1, with 12 bases that match TRBD1. There are 17 residues in the CDR3. V lost 6 bases, J lost 4 bases, and 10 bases stayed unmatched. The germline V gene encodes CDR1 SGHAT and CDR2 FQNNGV. The CDR3 DNA sequence: TGTGCCAGCAGAAGCAATCCGGGACAGGGGGCTTACAATGAGCAGTTCTTC. The encoded protein is CASRSNPGQGAYNEQFF.

This clonotype was seen at least ten times. The V and J genes are TRBV6-1 and TRBJ2-6; 9 positions agree with TRBD2. CDR1 and CDR2 from the germline V gene are MNHNS and SASEGT. This CDR3 contains 19 residues. J lost 0 bases, V lost 8 bases, and 14 bases had no gene match. This CDR3 is CASSVLAGQGSSGANVLTF. The CDR3 DNA sequence: TGTGCCAGCTCCGTACTAGCGGGTCAGGGGAGCTCTGGGGCCAACGTCCTGACTTTC.

This clonotype was picked up many times. This chain joins TRBV12-3 or TRBV12-4 and TRBJ1-1, with a weak D call TRBD1 (5 bases). The CDR3 consists of 14 residues. Trimming took off 6 bases at V and 4 bases at J, with 15 bases between the two ends. DNA of the CDR3: TGTGCCAGCAGATCAGGGTATAGGTTCACTGAAGCTTTCTTT. It yields the protein CASRSGYRFTEAFF.

This clonotype was counted at least ten times. The V gene is TRBV12-3 or TRBV12-4, the J gene TRBJ1-1, with D possibly TRBD1 on 5 matching bases. The CDR3 has 13 residues. Trimming left V 6 bases short and J 0 bases short, with 8 bases between. Written as DNA, the CDR3 is TGTGCCAGCAGCTTACAGGTGAACACTGAAGCTTTCTTT. Protein product: CASSLQVNTEAFF.

This clonotype was counted ten times or more. The chain couples TRBV6-5 to TRBJ2-3; D is undetermined. The CDR3 extends over 14 amino acids. CDR1 and CDR2 (germline): MNHEY, SVGAGI. Trimming took off 0 bases at V and 14 bases at J, with 18 bases between the two ends. In DNA form, the CDR3 reads TGTGCCAGCAGTTACTCGATCTATAACCCGGTAGGGTATTTT. It yields the protein CASSYSIYNPVGYF.

This clonotype was seen repeatedly, ten times or more. The chain is built from TRBV20-1 and TRBJ1-1; the D gene is possibly TRBD1 (5 bases). The CDR3 contains 13 residues. Trimming pared 5 bases from V and 1 base from J, leaving 11 bases between. The V gene's germline CDR1 is DFQATT and CDR2 SNEGSKA (reference sequence). The CDR3 is CSAPLGANTEAFF. Here the CDR3 DNA reads TGCAGTGCTCCCCTCGGGGCGAACACTGAAGCTTTCTTT.

J is TRBJ2-5 and V is TRBV7-2, with TRBD1 identical over 9 bases. The CDR3 has 17 residues. Germline CDR1 and CDR2: SGHTA and FQGNSA. After removal of 5 bases from V and 2 bases from J, the junction contained 12 bases not matched to a gene. This chain's CDR3 is CASSPPGGQGGQETQYF. The CDR3 DNA reads as TGTGCCAGCAGCCCACCGGGGGGACAGGGAGGACAAGAGACCCAGTACTTC.

This clonotype has at least ten counts. The J gene is TRBJ2-1, the V gene TRBV20-1; 7 nucleotides align to TRBD1. Losses at the gene ends were 7 bases for V and 4 bases for J; bases not matched to a gene: 7. CDR3 length equals 13 residues. Germline lookup yields CDR1 DFQATT and CDR2 SNEGSKA (reference sequence). The CDR3: CSVRDSPYNEQFF. CDR3 nucleotides: TGCAGTGTTCGGGACAGCCCTTACAATGAGCAGTTCTTC.